This passage covers 19 T cell receptor beta chains from one sample sequenced in a study of T cell responses to AZD1222 COVID-19 vaccine. Libraries were prepared by immunoSEQ multiplex PCR; TCRdb keeps only in-frame clonotypes and omits some of them. The sample lists about 100,000 clones; around 90% were seen once. The sample was peripheral blood, taken on day 0 of AZD1222 vaccination. These receptors came from an adult in good health.

The CDR3 nucleotides are TGTGCCAGCAGCTTAGTAGCAGGGATCCGTCAGCCCCAGCATTTT. Its protein product is CASSLVAGIRQPQHF. The rearrangement joins TRBV7-2 to TRBJ1-5; D possibly corresponds to TRBD1 (5 bases). The V gene's germline CDR1 is SGHTA and CDR2 FQGNSA. The CDR3 spans 15 residues. V lost 1 base to trimming and J lost 6 bases, with 13 bases between them. The variable domain in full, with the rest retrieved from reference TRBV7-2 and TRBJ1-5, is GAGVSQSPSNKVTEKGKDVELRCDPISGHTALYWYRQSLGQGLEFLIYFQGNSAPDKSGLPSDRFSAERTGGSVSTLTIQRTQQEDSAVYLCASSLVAGIRQPQHFGDGTRLSIL.

The rearrangement links TRBV4-3 to TRBJ2-1, with TRBD2 identical over 7 bases. The V gene end was trimmed by 4 bases and the J gene end by 6 bases; junction bases not matched to a gene: 9. The CDR3 runs 15 residues. Germline V gene data show CDR1 as LGHNA and CDR2 as YSLEER. This CDR3 reads CASSRAGSIGNEQFF. The DNA for the CDR3 is TGCGCCAGCAGCCGAGCGGGGTCGATCGGCAATGAGCAGTTCTTC.

The V gene is TRBV7-2, the J gene TRBJ2-7, with 8 positions matching TRBD2. The CDR3 covers 15 residues. With 5 bases clipped from V and 0 bases from J, the junction kept 6 bases outside the gene matches. The germline V gene encodes CDR1 SGHTA and CDR2 FQGNSA. CDR3: CASSPRLALSYEQYF. DNA for the CDR3: TGTGCCAGCAGCCCACGACTAGCGCTCTCCTACGAGCAGTACTTC.

This rearrangement joins TRBV18 to TRBJ1-6; 7 bases align to TRBD1. Germline CDR1 reads KGHSH; CDR2 reads LQKENI. The CDR3 totals 15 residues. J was trimmed by 6 bases and V by 4 bases; bases with no gene match: 6. This CDR3 reads CASSLLDRANSPLHF. The DNA of the CDR3 is TGTGCCAGCTCACTCCTTGACAGGGCTAATTCACCCCTCCACTTT.

In regard to this clone: It is unclear where the CDR3 begins or ends on the DNA, so no DNA is shown, and the CDR3 is as TCRdb lists it. This sequence joins TRBV2 and TRBJ1-6. The CDR3 spans 18 residues, counting both ends. Germline CDR1 is SNHLY and CDR2 is FYNNEI. The CDR3 sequence is CAMYFCASSETRNSPLHF.

This rearrangement joins TRBV5-4 to TRBJ1-1, with TRBD1 matching 7 bases. Unmatched junction bases numbered 4, after V lost 1 base and J lost 1 base. The germline V gene encodes CDR1 SGHNT and CDR2 YYREEE (reference sequence). This CDR3 comprises 15 residues. CDR3: CASSLPTGWNTEAFF. The CDR3 DNA is TGTGCCAGCAGCTTGCCGACAGGGTGGAACACTGAAGCTTTCTTT. The variable domain in full, completed from reference TRBV5-4 and TRBJ1-1, reads ETGVTQSPTHLIKTRGQQVTLRCSSQSGHNTVSWYQQALGQGPQFIFQYYREEENGRGNFPPRFSGLQFPNYSSELNVNALELDDSALYLCASSLPTGWNTEAFFGQGTRLTVV.

This rearrangement joins TRBV7-2 to TRBJ2-5, with 12 bases identical to TRBD2. In germline, CDR1 is SGHTA, CDR2 FQGNSA. This CDR3 region has 18 residues. J gave up 4 bases and V 5 bases, and 14 bases lay outside the gene matches. This CDR3 is CASSQVASGGAIGETQYF. The DNA for the CDR3 is TGTGCCAGCAGCCAGGTCGCTAGCGGGGGGGCCATAGGAGAGACCCAGTACTTC.

The chain links TRBV6-5 to TRBJ2-2; 9 positions match TRBD1. The CDR3 is 15 residues long. The germline V gene encodes CDR1 MNHEY and CDR2 SVGAGI. Trimming removed 5 bases from V and 4 bases from J; junction bases left unmatched: 5. The CDR3 DNA sequence: TGTGCCAGCAGTACCGGGACAGGGAGCACCGGGGAGCTGTTTTTT. Its translation: CASSTGTGSTGELFF.

This clone was detected only once. The chain is built from TRBV28 and TRBJ1-6; D remains unclear. The CDR3 is 12 amino acids. Germline assignment: CDR1 MDHEN and CDR2 SYDVKM. Trimming shortened V by 3 bases and J by 13 bases, and 10 bases separated the two germline ends. CDR3 in DNA: TGTGCCAGCAGTTTCGAGCCCAGGCCCCTCCACTTT. Protein: CASSFEPRPLHF.

This sequence joins TRBV19 and TRBJ1-6; D not resolved. Looked up from germline, CDR1 is LNHDA and CDR2 is SQIVND (reference sequence). Trimming shortened V by 6 bases and J by 9 bases, and 18 bases separated the two germline ends. The CDR3 has 15 amino acids. CDR3 sequence reads: CASRRGMGNRSPLHF. The CDR3, as DNA: TGTGCCAGTAGGAGAGGGATGGGCAATCGTTCACCCCTCCACTTT.

This rearrangement joins TRBV10-3 to TRBJ2-4; D may correspond to TRBD1 or TRBD2 (6 bases each). With 4 bases removed from V and 1 base from J, the gap between germline ends came to 14 bases. CDR3 length: 16 residues. Germline V gene data show CDR1 as ENHRY and CDR2 as SYGVKD. The CDR3 sequence is CAISATGGKAKNIQYF. For the CDR3, the DNA is TGTGCCATCAGTGCTACCGGGGGCAAGGCCAAAAACATTCAGTACTTC.

This chain connects TRBV9 to TRBJ2-2; D uncertain. The ends were cut back, 2 bases at V and 1 base at J, with 3 bases in the middle. CDR1 and CDR2 from the germline V gene are SGDLS and YYNGEE. This CDR3 has 13 amino acids. This CDR3 is CASSVGNTGELFF. DNA of the CDR3: TGTGCCAGCAGCGTGGGGAACACCGGGGAGCTGTTTTTT.

The V and J genes are TRBV9 and TRBJ2-5; 10 nucleotides agree with TRBD1. CDR1 and CDR2 (germline): SGDLS, YYNGEE. Germline trimming cut 0 bases from V and 3 bases from J; bases unmatched to any gene: 2. This CDR3 is 15 amino acids long. CDR3 in DNA: TGTGCCAGCAGCGTAGTCGGGACAGGGGAAGAGACCCAGTACTTC. The encoded protein is CASSVVGTGEETQYF.

This chain uses TRBV28 with TRBJ2-5, with 8 bases aligning to TRBD1. The CDR3 contains 15 residues. CDR1 is MDHEN and CDR2 is SYDVKM in the germline V gene. V was clipped by 6 bases and J by 1 base; unmatched bases: 7. Here the CDR3 reads CASSPQGAAQETQYF. The DNA of the CDR3 is TGTGCCAGCAGCCCTCAGGGGGCCGCCCAAGAGACCCAGTACTTC.

This sequence joins TRBV7-2 and TRBJ1-2; D is unresolved. The germline V and J ends were trimmed by 5 bases and 6 bases, with 16 bases remaining between them. The CDR3 runs 14 residues. Germline V gene data show CDR1 as SGHTA and CDR2 as FQGNSA. CDR3 amino acids: CASSDTPIRHGYTF. CDR3 in DNA: TGTGCCAGCAGCGACACCCCAATTAGGCATGGCTACACCTTC.

This clone was observed a single time. The V gene is TRBV6-5, the J gene TRBJ1-4; D remains unclear. V was pared by 0 bases and J by 4 bases, with 9 bases between. Germline CDR1 is MNHEY and CDR2 is SVGAGI. The CDR3 sequence is 15 residues long. CDR3 DNA: TGTGCCAGCAGTTACTCGGGCCAGATTAATGAAAAACTGTTTTTT. This codes for CASSYSGQINEKLFF.

V is TRBV7-9 and J is TRBJ2-7, with D unclear. The CDR3 length is 12 residues. The V gene lost 4 bases and the J gene lost 3 bases, with 7 bases spanning the gap. Germline V gives CDR1 SEHNR, CDR2 FQNEAQ (reference sequence). Written as DNA, the CDR3 is TGTGCCAGCAGCTCGGACCGCTACGAGCAGTACTTC. It encodes CASSSDRYEQYF. Using reference TRBV7-9 and TRBJ2-7 for the parts outside the CDR3, the full variable domain is DTGVSQNPRHKITKRGQNVTFRCDPISEHNRLYWYRQTLGQGPEFLTYFQNEAQLEKSRLLSDRFSAERPKGSFSTLEIQRTEQGDSAMYLCASSSDRYEQYFGPGTRLTVT.

The chain couples TRBV28 to TRBJ2-3, with D perhaps being TRBD1 or TRBD2 (7 bases each). Trimming took off 6 bases at V and 2 bases at J, with 12 bases between the two ends. Germline V lookup: CDR1 MDHEN, CDR2 SYDVKM. The CDR3 spans 14 residues. The CDR3 region is CASRAGGATDTQYF. The CDR3 nucleotides are TGTGCCAGCAGGGCAGGGGGGGCCACAGATACGCAGTATTTT.

V gene TRBV27 combines with J gene TRBJ2-2; tentative D call: TRBD2 (6 bases). Germline V gene lookup returns CDR1 MNHEY and CDR2 SMNVEV (reference sequence). Trimming removed 0 bases from V and 7 bases from J, with 18 bases in between. There are 17 residues in the CDR3. The CDR3 coding sequence is TGTGCCAGCAGTTTATCGGGTTGGACGAGAGCGGGCGGGGAGCTGTTTTTT. Translated: CASSLSGWTRAGGELFF.